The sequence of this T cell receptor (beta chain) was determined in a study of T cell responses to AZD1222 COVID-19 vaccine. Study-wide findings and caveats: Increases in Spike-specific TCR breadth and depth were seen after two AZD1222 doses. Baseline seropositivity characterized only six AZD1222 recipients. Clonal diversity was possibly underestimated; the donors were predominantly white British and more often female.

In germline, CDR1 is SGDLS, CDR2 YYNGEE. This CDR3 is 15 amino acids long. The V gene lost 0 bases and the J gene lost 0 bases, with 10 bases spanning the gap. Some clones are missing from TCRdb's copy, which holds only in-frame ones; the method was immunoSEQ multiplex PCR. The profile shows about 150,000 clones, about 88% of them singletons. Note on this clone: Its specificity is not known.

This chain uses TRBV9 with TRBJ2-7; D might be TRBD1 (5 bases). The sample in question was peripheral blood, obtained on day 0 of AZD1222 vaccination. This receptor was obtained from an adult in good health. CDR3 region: CASSVEGVASYEQYF. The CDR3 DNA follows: TGTGCCAGCAGCGTAGAAGGGGTAGCCTCCTACGAGCAGTACTTC.